This T cell receptor (beta chain) was identified during a study of blood T cell repertoires in COVID-19. On the study more broadly: Researchers got acute and convalescent COVID-19 samples from the United States, Italy and Spain.

Assignments of participants to cohorts depended upon their own reported clinical history. Exposed participants encountered a COVID-19 case during the 2 weeks preceding study entry. V dropped 3 bases and J dropped 3; count of bases not matched to a gene: 4. The CDR3 length is 16 residues. The germline V gene encodes CDR1 SGHNT and CDR2 YYREEE (reference sequence). Authors' data handling: Scientists estimated how many nucleated cells there were by amplifying reference gene primers. Here immunoSEQ multiplex PCR was the method, and the copy in TCRdb shows in-frame clones only, minus some. V and J calls and clone size are as listed in that table; D and trimming were resolved from the DNA. Among nearly 250,000 clones listed, about 87% were seen once.

The chain couples TRBV5-4 to TRBJ2-3, with 13 positions matching TRBD2. The specimen sequenced was PBMCs or T cells enriched from blood (not recorded which). The clonotype was recovered from a man aged 45 to 65 who had been exposed to COVID-19. CDR3 residues: CASSWTSGGSTDTQYF. CDR3 nucleotide sequence: TGTGCCAGCAGCTGGACTAGCGGGGGCTCGACAGATACGCAGTATTTT.